Presented here are 26 T cell receptor beta chains from one specimen sequenced in a study of cytomegalovirus exposure and HLA in healthy donors. Amplification used 60 Vbeta primers and 13 Jbeta primers. Some clones are missing from TCRdb's copy, which holds only in-frame ones; the method was immunoSEQ multiplex PCR. The sample shows around 32,000 clones, around two fifths of them seen only once. The material sequenced was PBMCs. The receptors originated from a woman aged 50 to 60 in good health and CMV-seronegative.

The J gene is TRBJ1-6, the V gene TRBV7-8; 8 nucleotides align to TRBD1. Trimming cost V 0 bases and J 5 bases; bases outside gene matches: 3. The CDR3 consists of 16 residues. The germline gives CDR1 SGHVS, CDR2 FQNEAQ. The CDR3 reads CASSLATGQDNSPLHF. CDR3 nucleotides: TGTGCCAGCAGCTTAGCGACGGGACAGGATAATTCACCCCTCCACTTT.

The chain employs TRBV10-2 and TRBJ1-4; D unresolved. V dropped 4 bases and J dropped 5 bases, with 8 bases sitting between them. The CDR3 length is 13 residues. Germline V gene data show CDR1 as WSHSY and CDR2 as SAAADI. The CDR3 DNA sequence: TGCGCCAGCAGTGCCGTCGGGAATGAAAAACTGTTTTTT. It is translated as CASSAVGNEKLFF.

The J gene is TRBJ2-3, the V gene TRBV5-1; D call uncertain. V lost 1 base, J lost 6 bases, and 12 bases lay in between. The germline CDR1 and CDR2 sequences are SGHRS and YFSETQ. This CDR3 has 14 amino acids. CDR3 in amino acids: CASSLRVSGDTQYF. CDR3 nucleotides: TGCGCCAGCAGCTTGCGGGTCTCCGGGGATACGCAGTATTTT.

This chain connects TRBV27 to TRBJ2-1, with a tentative D call TRBD2 (6 bases). From germline, CDR1 is MNHEY and CDR2 SMNVEV (reference sequence). V lost 6 bases and J 12 bases, leaving 24 bases between the germline ends. This CDR3 comprises 15 residues. CDR3 protein: CASRPSFFVVGGQFF. DNA of the CDR3: TGTGCCAGCAGGCCCTCCTTTTTTGTGGTGGGGGGGCAGTTCTTC.

This chain links TRBV7-9 with TRBJ1-3; the D gene is possibly TRBD1 (6 bases). Trimming cost V 4 bases and J 0 bases, with 13 bases left between them. In germline, CDR1 is SEHNR, CDR2 FQNEAQ (reference sequence). There are 16 residues in the CDR3. The CDR3 is CASSYNRASSGNTIYF. CDR3 sequence (DNA): TGTGCCAGCAGCTATAACAGGGCGAGCTCTGGAAACACCATATATTTT.

This chain connects TRBV18 to TRBJ2-7, with D uncertain. The ends were cut back, 3 bases at V and 5 bases at J, with 14 bases in the middle. Germline values: CDR1 KGHSH, CDR2 LQKENI. The CDR3 is 14 residues long. The DNA for the CDR3 is TGTGCCAGCTCACCTTCGTCCTCCCAGGACGAGCAGTACTTC. This gives the protein CASSPSSSQDEQYF.

This chain joins TRBV7-9 and TRBJ1-6; TRBD1 might be the D (5 bases). The CDR3 loop spans 13 amino acids. V lost 5 bases and J 5 bases, leaving 7 bases between the germline ends. Germline V CDR1 and CDR2: SEHNR, FQNEAQ (reference sequence). CDR3 coding DNA: TGTGCCAGCAGCCTCAGGGATAATTCACCCCTCCACTTT. Its protein product is CASSLRDNSPLHF. Supplemented by reference TRBV7-9 and TRBJ1-6, the full variable domain reads DTGVSQNPRHKITKRGQNVTFRCDPISEHNRLYWYRQTLGQGPEFLTYFQNEAQLEKSRLLSDRFSAERPKGSFSTLEIQRTEQGDSAMYLCASSLRDNSPLHFGNGTRLTVT.

This clone is a singleton in its sample. This chain links TRBV19 with TRBJ2-7; unclear D gene. V was cut by 3 bases and J by 0 bases, with 9 bases left in between. Germline lookup yields CDR1 LNHDA and CDR2 SQIVND (reference sequence). The length of the CDR3 is 14 residues. The CDR3 loop reads CASSMVAGSYEQYF. CDR3 sequence (DNA): TGTGCCAGTAGTATGGTGGCAGGCTCCTACGAGCAGTACTTC.

This chain uses TRBV30 with TRBJ1-3, with D maybe TRBD1 (6 bases). V was trimmed by 0 bases and J by 0 bases, leaving 18 bases between them. Germline V gene sequence: CDR1 GTSNPN, CDR2 SVGIG (reference sequence). The CDR3 spans 18 residues. DNA of the CDR3: TGTGCCTGGAGTGTTCTACGGACAGTCGACTTCTCTGGAAACACCATATATTTT. It yields the protein CAWSVLRTVDFSGNTIYF. Filled out from reference TRBV30 and TRBJ1-3, the complete variable domain reads SQTIHQWPATLVQPVGSPLSLECTVEGTSNPNLYWYRQAAGRGLQLLFYSVGIGQISSEVPQNLSASRPQDRQFILSSKKLLLSDSGFYLCAWSVLRTVDFSGNTIYFGEGSWLTVV.

The gene calls are TRBV5-4 and TRBJ2-5; the match to TRBD2 covers 13 bases. The V and J ends lost 4 bases and 5 bases, in that order; junction bases with no gene match: 8. Germline CDR1 is SGHNT and CDR2 is YYREEE (reference sequence). This CDR3 comprises 16 residues. The CDR3 sequence: CASSAPTSGGSETQYF. CDR3 DNA sequence: TGTGCCAGCAGCGCCCCGACTAGCGGGGGGAGTGAGACCCAGTACTTC.

This chain uses TRBV12-5 with TRBJ2-4; the D gene is possibly TRBD1 (5 bases). Germline V gene data show CDR1 as LGHNT and CDR2 as FRNRAP. V dropped 0 bases and J dropped 8 bases, with 14 bases sitting between them. The length of the CDR3 is 15 residues. This CDR3 is CASGLVGDSSYIQYF. CDR3 nucleotides: TGTGCTAGTGGTTTGGTAGGCGACAGTAGTTACATTCAGTACTTC.

This clone was counted only a few times. The CDR3, as DNA: TGCGCCAGCAGCTTGCAGACAGGGGCGACAGATACGCAGTATTTT. Protein sequence: CASSLQTGATDTQYF. The rearrangement joins TRBV5-1 to TRBJ2-3, with 8 bases fitting TRBD1. The CDR3 is 15 amino acids. V was pared by 1 base and J by 3 bases, with 4 bases of the junction left unmatched. Germline CDR1 SGHRS, CDR2 YFSETQ. The whole variable domain, filled in from reference TRBV5-1 and TRBJ2-3, reads KAGVTQTPRYLIKTRGQQVTLSCSPISGHRSVSWYQQTPGQGLQFLFEYFSETQRNKGNFPGRFSGRQFSNSRSEMNVSTLELGDSALYLCASSLQTGATDTQYFGPGTRLTVL.

This chain connects TRBV6-5 to TRBJ1-6; D not certain. V lost 2 bases, J lost 7 bases, and 9 bases lay in between. Germline V gene data show CDR1 as MNHEY and CDR2 as SVGAGI. CDR3 length: 14 residues. Written as DNA, the CDR3 is TGTGCCAGCAGTTACGAGGCTTCAAATTCACCCCTCCACTTT. It specifies CASSYEASNSPLHF.

This clone has only a few counts. The chain is built from TRBV6-1 and TRBJ1-2; D is undetermined. Germline assignment: CDR1 MNHNS and CDR2 SASEGT. V shed 1 base and J shed 4 bases, with 10 bases lying between them. This CDR3 spans 14 amino acids. In DNA form, the CDR3 reads TGTGCCAGCAGTGAAGAAGCGGCATTCTATGGCTACACCTTC. Its protein is CASSEEAAFYGYTF.

The chain is built from TRBV13 and TRBJ1-1; D gene ambiguous. The CDR3 consists of 14 residues. Trimming cost V 3 bases and J 0 bases, with 8 bases left between them. CDR1 PRHDT and CDR2 FYEKMQ come from the germline V gene (reference sequence). The CDR3 nucleotides are TGTGCCAGCAGCTTGCAGCGCATGAACACTGAAGCTTTCTTT. Translation gives CASSLQRMNTEAFF. Together with reference TRBV13 and TRBJ1-1, the CDR3 gives the full variable domain: AAGVIQSPRHLIKEKRETATLKCYPIPRHDTVYWYQQGPGQDPQFLISFYEKMQSDKGSIPDRFSAQQFSDYHSELNMSSLELGDSALYFCASSLQRMNTEAFFGQGTRLTVV.

The chain couples TRBV11-2 to TRBJ1-4, with TRBD1 as a possible D gene (6 bases). Trimming removed 5 bases from V and 10 bases from J, with 14 bases in between. Per the germline V gene, CDR1 is SGHAT and CDR2 is FQNNGV. CDR3 length: 13 residues. Here the CDR3 DNA reads TGTGCCAGCAGCCCAGGGGAGGGTAGAAAACTGTTTTTT. Its protein product is CASSPGEGRKLFF.

The CDR3 DNA reads as TGTGCCAGTAGTATCCCGGGGGGGGCTCAGCCCCAGCATTTT. Its protein is CASSIPGGAQPQHF. The chain has TRBV19 and TRBJ1-5; tentative D call: TRBD1 (6 bases). CDR3 length: 14 residues. Germline V gene data show CDR1 as LNHDA and CDR2 as SQIVND (reference sequence). The V gene lost 3 bases and the J gene lost 6 bases, with 12 bases spanning the gap.

The V call is TRBV5-1, the J call TRBJ1-2; D remains ambiguous. The CDR3 loop spans 12 amino acids. Germline CDR1 is SGHRS and CDR2 is YFSETQ. Trimming pared 4 bases from V and 3 bases from J, leaving 7 bases between. The CDR3 reads CASSRRDYGYTF. The CDR3 DNA is TGCGCCAGCAGCCGAAGAGACTATGGCTACACCTTC.

This clone was detected only a few times. V gene TRBV6-1 combines with J gene TRBJ2-5; 9 bases fit TRBD2. The CDR3 runs to 17 residues. V shed 2 bases and J 5 bases; nucleotides not matched to a gene: 12. The germline V gene encodes CDR1 MNHNS and CDR2 SASEGT. CDR3 coding DNA: TGTGCCAGCAGTGAAATGGCGGGAGGGCCCTCTTCCGAGACCCAGTACTTC. It codes for CASSEMAGGPSSETQYF.

On this clone itself: An end of the junction differs from the germline gene, which may be a read error. Distinct nucleotide sequences in the sample also encode this CDR3. The chain carries TRBV6-6 and TRBJ2-1; the match to TRBD2 covers 13 bases. Germline V gene lookup returns CDR1 MNHNY and CDR2 SVGAGI (reference sequence). The CDR3 contains 16 residues. The CDR3 nucleotides are TGTGCCAGCAGTTACTCCGGGACTAGCGGGGACAATGAACAGTTCTTC. Its translation is CASSYSGTSGDNEQFF.

The chain has TRBV6-1 and TRBJ2-3, with 10 positions matching TRBD2. The CDR3 runs to 15 residues. Losses at the gene ends were 6 bases for V and 2 bases for J; bases not matched to a gene: 5. Germline V gives CDR1 MNHNS, CDR2 SASEGT. CDR3 DNA: TGTGCCAGCAGCCAACTAGCGGGGATCACAGATACGCAGTATTTT. Encoded protein: CASSQLAGITDTQYF.

The chain uses TRBV5-1 and TRBJ2-7, with D maybe TRBD2 (6 bases). V lost 3 bases and J 5 bases, leaving 15 bases between the germline ends. Germline CDR1 and CDR2: SGHRS and YFSETQ. This CDR3 is 14 amino acids long. The CDR3 DNA reads TGCGCCAGCAGCTCTGAGGGGAGGAGGGACGAGCAGTACTTC. Translation gives CASSSEGRRDEQYF.

The V gene is TRBV6-6, the J gene TRBJ2-3; 7 bases line up with TRBD2. Germline V CDR1 and CDR2: MNHNY, SVGAGI (reference sequence). V shed 8 bases, J shed 6 bases, and the junction held 11 bases outside the gene matches. The CDR3 is 14 amino acids. Here the CDR3 reads CASLNWEGGDTQYF. CDR3 sequence (DNA): TGTGCCAGCCTAAATTGGGAGGGCGGGGATACGCAGTATTTT.

A few counts support this clone. V gene TRBV18 combines with J gene TRBJ2-7, with 11 bases identical to TRBD2. Trimming removed 3 bases from V and 4 bases from J; junction bases left unmatched: 5. The V gene's germline CDR1 is KGHSH and CDR2 LQKENI. The CDR3 totals 15 residues. The CDR3 spells CASSPGLADPYEQYF. The CDR3 nucleotides read TGTGCCAGCTCACCGGGACTAGCGGATCCTTACGAGCAGTACTTC. The full variable domain, its missing parts supplied by reference TRBV18 and TRBJ2-7, is NAGVMQNPRHLVRRRGQEARLRCSPMKGHSHVYWYRQLPEEGLKFMVYLQKENIIDESGMPKERFSAEFPKEGPSILRIQQVVRGDSAAYFCASSPGLADPYEQYFGPGTRLTVT.

This clone was seen only a few times. CDR3 bases: TGTGCCAGCAGCGCACAGGGGGGGTCCGGGGAGCTGTTTTTT. It specifies CASSAQGGSGELFF. The chain links TRBV7-9 to TRBJ2-2, with a possible D match to TRBD1 (8 bases). The germline V gene encodes CDR1 SEHNR and CDR2 FQNEAQ (reference sequence). The CDR3 covers 14 residues. The V end lost 5 bases, the J end lost 6 bases, and 13 bases lay between the germline ends.

This chain links TRBV5-1 with TRBJ1-3; TRBD1 aligns across 9 bases. The CDR3 covers 14 residues. In germline, CDR1 is SGHRS, CDR2 YFSETQ. The trim removed 0 bases at V and 8 bases at J, leaving 3 bases unmatched. CDR3 residues: CASSLGQGVDTIYF. For the CDR3, the DNA is TGCGCCAGCAGCTTGGGACAGGGGGTGGACACCATATATTTT.